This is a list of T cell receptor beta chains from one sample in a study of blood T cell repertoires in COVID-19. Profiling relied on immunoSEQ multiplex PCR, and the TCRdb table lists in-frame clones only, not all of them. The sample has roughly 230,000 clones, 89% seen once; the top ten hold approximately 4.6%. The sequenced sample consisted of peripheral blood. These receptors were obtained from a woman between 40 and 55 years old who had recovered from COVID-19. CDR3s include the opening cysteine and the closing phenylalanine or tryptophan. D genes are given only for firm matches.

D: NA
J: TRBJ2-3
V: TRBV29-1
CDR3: CSVRRQIGGDTQYF

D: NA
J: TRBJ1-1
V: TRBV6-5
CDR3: CASSYSGGTEAFF

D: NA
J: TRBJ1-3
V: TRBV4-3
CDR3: CASSQDQPGVGNTIYF

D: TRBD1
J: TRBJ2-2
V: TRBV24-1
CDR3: CATSRPGGTGELFF

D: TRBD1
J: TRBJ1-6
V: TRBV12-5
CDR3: CASGLRPGGTYNSPLHF

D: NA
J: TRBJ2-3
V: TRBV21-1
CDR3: CASSRRLDTQYF

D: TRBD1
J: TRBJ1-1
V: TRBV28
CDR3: CATRSGDRVMNTEAFF

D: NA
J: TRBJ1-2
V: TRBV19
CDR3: CASSVETEYGYTF

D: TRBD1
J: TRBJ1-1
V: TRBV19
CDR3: CASKTTGGGTEAFF

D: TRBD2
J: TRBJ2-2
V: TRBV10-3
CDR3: CAISPTLAGGFANTGELFF

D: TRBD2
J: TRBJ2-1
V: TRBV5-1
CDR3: CASSLAGGKQFF

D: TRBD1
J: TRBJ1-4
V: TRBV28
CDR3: CASSSGTENEKLFF

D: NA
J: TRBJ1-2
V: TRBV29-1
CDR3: CSVEGSGGNGYTF

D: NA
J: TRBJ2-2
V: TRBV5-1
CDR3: CASSLKTATGELFF

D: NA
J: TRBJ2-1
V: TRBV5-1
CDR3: CASTVGDTKNEQFF

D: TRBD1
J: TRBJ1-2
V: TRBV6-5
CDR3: CASSYGSGQGSYGYTF

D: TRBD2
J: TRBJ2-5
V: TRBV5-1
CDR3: CASSLTGLAIETQYF

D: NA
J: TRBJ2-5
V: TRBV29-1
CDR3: CSVGGRSRETQYF

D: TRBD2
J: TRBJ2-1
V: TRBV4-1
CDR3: CASSPREGGNEQFF

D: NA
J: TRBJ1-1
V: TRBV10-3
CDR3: CAISGGGVNTEAFF

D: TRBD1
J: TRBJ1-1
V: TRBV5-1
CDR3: CASSSSQQGTGEAFF

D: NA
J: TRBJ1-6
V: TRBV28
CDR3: CASSLSGGQYNSPLHF

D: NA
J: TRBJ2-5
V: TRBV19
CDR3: CASSTQETQYF

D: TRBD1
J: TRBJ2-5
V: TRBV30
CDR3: CAGNRGRYEPQYF

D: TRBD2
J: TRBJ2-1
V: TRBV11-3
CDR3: CASSQPGTSGYNEQFF

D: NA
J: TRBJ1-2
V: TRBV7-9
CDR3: CASSLATETRYGYTF

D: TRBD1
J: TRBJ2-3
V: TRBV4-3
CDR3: CASSQDGAGGWDTQYF

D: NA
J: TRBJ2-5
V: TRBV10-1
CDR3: CASSLLPTGETQYF

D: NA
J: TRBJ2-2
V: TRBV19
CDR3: CASSTGEGAGELFF

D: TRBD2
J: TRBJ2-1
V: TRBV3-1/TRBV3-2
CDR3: CASSQGTSGVYNEQFF

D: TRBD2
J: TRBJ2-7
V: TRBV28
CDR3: CASRPLKGLAGPTYEQYF

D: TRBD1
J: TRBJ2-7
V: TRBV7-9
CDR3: CASSLTRQGEQYF

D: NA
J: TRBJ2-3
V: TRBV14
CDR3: CASSPLTGRGDTQYF

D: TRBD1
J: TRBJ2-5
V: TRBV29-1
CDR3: CSAQRTGGGETQYF

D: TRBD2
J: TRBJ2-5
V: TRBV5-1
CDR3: CASSLVLAGGQETQYF

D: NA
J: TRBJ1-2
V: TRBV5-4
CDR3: CASSLVQVDYGYTF

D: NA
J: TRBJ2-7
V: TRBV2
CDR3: CASLGGGIGEQYF

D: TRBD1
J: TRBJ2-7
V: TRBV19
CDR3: CASSPGQGYYEQYF

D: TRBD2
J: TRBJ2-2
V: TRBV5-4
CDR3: CASSQLGLAAGELFF

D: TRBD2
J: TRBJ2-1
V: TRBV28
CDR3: CASSPPGLLFNEQFF

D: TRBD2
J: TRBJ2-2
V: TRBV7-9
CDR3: CASRGRGEANTGELFF

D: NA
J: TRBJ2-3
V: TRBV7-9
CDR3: CASSPEGANADTQYF

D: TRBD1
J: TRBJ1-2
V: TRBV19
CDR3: CASSSDRGGGYTF

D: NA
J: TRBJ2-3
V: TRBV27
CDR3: CASRAGRGFADTQYF

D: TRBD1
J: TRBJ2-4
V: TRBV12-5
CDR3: CASGLELGTGKVLAKNIQYF

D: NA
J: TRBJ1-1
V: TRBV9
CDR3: CASNIIMNTEAFF

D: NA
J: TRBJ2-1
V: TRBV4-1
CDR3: CASRNYLDMPLEQFF

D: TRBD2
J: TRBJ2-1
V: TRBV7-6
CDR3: CASSLAREGRRYNEQFF

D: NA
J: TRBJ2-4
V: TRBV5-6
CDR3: CASSDLGASKNIQYF

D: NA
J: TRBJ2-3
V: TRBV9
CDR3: CASSVLGSDTQYF

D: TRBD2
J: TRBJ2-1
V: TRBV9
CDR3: CASSRSPTSAYNEQFF

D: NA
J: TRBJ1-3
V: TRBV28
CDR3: CASSVVGNTIYF

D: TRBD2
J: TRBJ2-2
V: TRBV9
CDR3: CASSVVGSSGRLNTGELFF

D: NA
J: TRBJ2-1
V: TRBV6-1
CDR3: CASSEGGLPEQFF

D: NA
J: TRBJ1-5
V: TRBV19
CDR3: CASSIIWASGDNQPQHF